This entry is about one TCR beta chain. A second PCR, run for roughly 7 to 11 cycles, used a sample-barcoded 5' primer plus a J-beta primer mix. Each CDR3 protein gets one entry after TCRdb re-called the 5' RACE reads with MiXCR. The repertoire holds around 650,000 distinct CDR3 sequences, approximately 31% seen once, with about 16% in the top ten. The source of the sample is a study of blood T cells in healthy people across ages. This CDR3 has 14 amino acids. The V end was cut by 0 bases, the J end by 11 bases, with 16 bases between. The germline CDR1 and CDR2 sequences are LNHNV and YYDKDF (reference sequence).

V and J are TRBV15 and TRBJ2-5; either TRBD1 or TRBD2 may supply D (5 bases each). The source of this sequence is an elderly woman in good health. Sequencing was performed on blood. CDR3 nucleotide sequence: TGTGCCACCAGCAGAGATACGAGGGGCAATGAGCAGTACTTC. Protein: CATSRDTRGNEQYF.